This T cell receptor beta chain came from a study of blood T cell repertoires in COVID-19 (dated by TCRdb to 2020 to 2021). General notes on the study: The collaborator samples originated in the United States, Italy and Spain and spanned the acute and convalescent phases of COVID-19. The material from the prospective study consisted of cDNA or gDNA derived from T cells, B-cell-depleted T cells, or PBMCs. The dataset comprised deeply sampled blood TCRbeta repertoires from subjects exposed to, actively infected with, or recovered from COVID-19. The repertoires were released in a freely available public database meant as a resource for research on the immune response to SARS-CoV-2. Samples came from the ongoing ImmuneRACE study (first 160 participants) plus 1,254 subjects from 6 global collaborators. A de-identified subject ID, COVID-19 status, age in years and sex were almost always included in the sample metadata. Where HLA class I and class II types were available, the types were taken from metadata supplied by the sample provider, not from assay-based typing.

The collaborating institutions used their own protocols to collect whole blood in K2EDTA tubes. For TCRbeta analysis, collaborator samples were shipped as frozen whole blood, as isolated PBMCs, or as DNA extracted from either sample type. Paper-wide results and their limitations: The quantity of clinical and demographic metadata differed by source and by participant and was supplied without curation.

Comments on this clone: This clone's antigen is unknown. Base qualities are not provided; no much larger clone lies one nucleotide away.

As encoded in the germline V gene (reference sequence), CDR1 is LNHDA while CDR2 is SQIVND. The CDR3 runs 12 residues from the cysteine to the phenylalanine. The entry retains the CDR3 DNA only, 36 bases that are in frame from base 1. V is cut by 10 bases and J by 2 bases, and the space between the germline ends is 12 bases. TCRbeta CDR3 regions were amplified from genomic DNA using the immunoSEQ Assay, a bias-controlled multiplex PCR. As for the original processing: The number of nucleated cells in each sample was estimated by amplification of reference gene primers within the assay. Sequence reads were collapsed and filtered to measure the absolute abundance of every unique TCRbeta CDR3 rearrangement. For each sample, productive Simpson clonality was calculated by taking the square root of Simpson's diversity index across productive rearrangements. TCRdb obtained this table from immuneACCESS and retained in-frame rearrangements with V and J assigned. These tables miss some clones; where compared with another copy, unresolved V genes account for less than half of the shortfall, and the remainder is unexplained. The V and J calls and clone size come from that table; D and trimming were worked out from the DNA. Counted in this sample were under 450,000 clones; about 80% of them appeared once. Approximately 1% of the sample is in the top ten clones.

This clonotype was sampled from a human donor with acute or convalescent COVID-19. The donor label of this sample is uncertain. The rearranged segments are TRBV19 and TRBJ2-7, and possibly TRBD1, on 5 matching bases. The sequencing sample was made of peripheral blood. The encoded CDR3 is CATSRVAYEQYF. The nucleotides read TGTGCCACCTCCAGGGTAGCCTACGAGCAGTACTTC.